These 24 T cell receptor beta chains were all obtained from the same sample, sequenced in a study of shared clonotypes between healthy human individuals. The method was immunoSEQ multiplex PCR; TCRdb's version includes in-frame clones alone and lacks a portion of them. This sample has about 1.1 million clones, with 78% found just once. Sequencing used memory CD4+ T cells from PBMCs. Documented subset: CD45RA-negative fraction. These receptor sequences come from a man younger than 35 in good health. Some clones in this sample may be carry-over from other donors' samples.

This clone was recorded many times. The chain combines TRBV25-1 with TRBJ2-1, with 10 nucleotides matching TRBD2. Germline lookup yields CDR1 MGHDK and CDR2 SYGVNS. The V segment lost 5 bases and the J segment 5 bases; nucleotides outside the gene matches: 3. The CDR3 sequence is 14 residues long. In DNA, the CDR3 is TGTGCCAGCAGTTCACTAGCGGGACACAATGAGCAGTTCTTC. This codes for CASSSLAGHNEQFF.

The chain joins TRBV29-1 to TRBJ2-7; TRBD2 matches 12 bases. The CDR3 runs 15 residues. After removal of 6 bases from V and 5 bases from J, the junction contained 11 bases not matched to a gene. The germline V gene has CDR1 SQVTM and CDR2 ANQGSEA. CDR3 in DNA: TGCAGCGTGGGGCCCGGGACTAGCGGGTTACACGAGCAGTACTTC. The encoded protein is CSVGPGTSGLHEQYF.

V is TRBV29-1 and J is TRBJ2-5; maybe TRBD1 (6 bases). V dropped 7 bases and J dropped 5 bases, with 17 bases sitting between them. Germline CDR1 SQVTM, CDR2 ANQGSEA. CDR3 length equals 13 residues. The CDR3 loop reads CSAYRTDLETQYF. In nucleotides, the CDR3 is TGCAGCGCCTACCGGACAGACTTGGAGACCCAGTACTTC.

A few counts support this clone. V usage is TRBV27 and J usage is TRBJ1-4, with 7 nucleotides matching TRBD1. The ends lost 5 bases at V and 7 bases at J; junction bases unmatched: 4. In germline, CDR1 is MNHEY, CDR2 SMNVEV (reference sequence). The CDR3 contains 13 residues. CDR3 residues: CASSMRTGEKLFF. DNA for the CDR3: TGTGCCAGCAGTATGAGGACAGGTGAAAAACTGTTTTTT. The whole variable domain, remainder taken from reference TRBV27 and TRBJ1-4, is EAQVTQNPRYLITVTGKKLTVTCSQNMNHEYMSWYRQDPGLGLRQIYYSMNVEVTDKGDVPEGYKVSRKEKRNFPLILESPSPNQTSLYFCASSMRTGEKLFFGSGTQLSVL.

The chain couples TRBV2 to TRBJ2-5, with 10 bases matching TRBD1. This CDR3 region has 15 residues. Germline V CDR1 and CDR2: SNHLY, FYNNEI. Losses at the gene ends were 6 bases for V and 0 bases for J; bases not matched to a gene: 4. The CDR3 DNA follows: TGTGCCAGCAGGAGGACAGGGGGGTACCAAGAGACCCAGTACTTC. Protein sequence: CASRRTGGYQETQYF.

The rearrangement joins TRBV9 to TRBJ1-1, with D maybe TRBD1 (6 bases). Germline V lookup: CDR1 SGDLS, CDR2 YYNGEE. This CDR3 region has 15 residues. Trimming left V 3 bases short and J 3 bases short, with 15 bases between. In DNA form, the CDR3 reads TGTGCCAGCAGCGCTCCCGGGGACATAGACACTGAAGCTTTCTTT. Translated: CASSAPGDIDTEAFF.

The genes are TRBV15 and TRBJ1-1; D is possibly TRBD1 (6 bases). The CDR3 is made up of 14 amino acids. Looked up from germline, CDR1 is LNHNV and CDR2 is YYDKDF (reference sequence). V was clipped by 9 bases and J by 6 bases, with 20 bases between them. CDR3 in amino acids: CATSQGTRSAEAFF. DNA for the CDR3: TGTGCCACTAGCCAGGGGACCCGGAGTGCTGAAGCTTTCTTT.

The chain combines TRBV28 with TRBJ2-5, with TRBD1 matching over 8 bases. The J call may be wrong; the DNA end is better matched by TRBJ2-7. This CDR3 has 15 amino acids. Germline CDR1 reads MDHEN; CDR2 reads SYDVKM. Here the CDR3 reads CASSPIGRQGHEQYF. The CDR3 region has the DNA TGTGCCAGCAGCCCCATAGGCCGACAGGGGCACGAGCAGTACTTC.

CDR3 sequence reads: CASSTGQGGRTEAFF. As DNA, the CDR3 is TGTGCCAGCAGCACGGGACAGGGGGGGAGGACTGAAGCTTTCTTT. The chain combines TRBV5-4 with TRBJ1-1; 11 bases agree with TRBD1. J was trimmed by 5 bases and V by 4 bases; bases with no gene match: 7. There are 15 residues in the CDR3. Germline CDR1 is SGHNT and CDR2 is YYREEE (reference sequence).

V and J are TRBV7-6 and TRBJ2-5; 10 nucleotides agree with TRBD2. The ends lost 5 bases at V and 4 bases at J; junction bases unmatched: 7. This CDR3 is 15 amino acids long. Germline V gene lookup returns CDR1 SGHVS and CDR2 FNYEAQ. The DNA for the CDR3 is TGTGCCAGCAGCACGATAGCGGGAGGCGGAGAGACCCAGTACTTC. Translated: CASSTIAGGGETQYF.

This clone turned up a few times. V is TRBV25-1 and J is TRBJ1-1, with 7 positions matching TRBD1. Germline CDR1 MGHDK, CDR2 SYGVNS. After removal of 4 bases from V and 1 base from J, the junction contained 3 bases not matched to a gene. The CDR3 is 14 residues long. In DNA form, the CDR3 reads TGTGCCAGCAGTGGAACAGGGGAGAACACTGAAGCTTTCTTT. It encodes CASSGTGENTEAFF.

The chain is built from TRBV7-3 and TRBJ1-1; 8 bases line up with TRBD1. Germline lookup yields CDR1 SGHTA and CDR2 FQGTGA. With 4 bases clipped from V and 3 bases from J, the junction kept 4 bases outside the gene matches. CDR3 length equals 14 residues. The CDR3 loop is CASSSTGGDTEAFF. The CDR3 bases are TGTGCCAGCAGCTCCACAGGGGGTGACACTGAAGCTTTCTTT.

The V call is TRBV30, the J call TRBJ1-1, with no clear D. Between the trimmed V and J ends, which lost 2 bases and 1 base, there was a span of 17 bases. Germline V gene data show CDR1 as GTSNPN and CDR2 as SVGIG (reference sequence). The CDR3 length is 16 residues. CDR3 amino acids: CAWSKYPRVGNTEAFF. The CDR3 region has the DNA TGTGCCTGGAGTAAATACCCCCGAGTGGGGAACACTGAAGCTTTCTTT.

CDR3 nucleotides: TGCGCCAGCAGCTTGGCCTATTCGTTGCCGAACACTGAAGCTTTCTTT. Its protein is CASSLAYSLPNTEAFF. The genes are TRBV5-1 and TRBJ1-1, with D unclear. The CDR3 contains 16 residues. Germline lookup yields CDR1 SGHRS and CDR2 YFSETQ. Trimming pared 0 bases from V and 1 base from J, leaving 13 bases between.

V usage is TRBV11-2 and J usage is TRBJ1-4; 7 bases align to TRBD1. J was trimmed by 8 bases and V by 5 bases; bases with no gene match: 8. Looked up from germline, CDR1 is SGHAT and CDR2 is FQNNGV. The CDR3 consists of 14 residues. CDR3 loop: CASSPRDSGEKLFF. Here the CDR3 DNA reads TGTGCCAGCAGCCCCCGGGACAGTGGGGAAAAACTGTTTTTT. Looking up the rest from reference TRBV11-2 and TRBJ1-4 gives the full variable domain: EAGVAQSPRYKIIEKRQSVAFWCNPISGHATLYWYQQILGQGPKLLIQFQNNGVVDDSQLPKDRFSAERLKGVDSTLKIQPAKLEDSAVYLCASSPRDSGEKLFFGSGTQLSVL.

The chain links TRBV30 to TRBJ2-3, with TRBD2 matching 11 bases. Losses at the gene ends were 4 bases for V and 2 bases for J; bases not matched to a gene: 5. Germline assignment: CDR1 GTSNPN and CDR2 SVGIG (reference sequence). CDR3 length equals 15 residues. DNA for the CDR3: TGTGCCTGGACATCGACTAGCGGGGTCACAGATACGCAGTATTTT. This gives the protein CAWTSTSGVTDTQYF.

The rearrangement links TRBV30 to TRBJ1-1; D call uncertain. V dropped 5 bases and J dropped 1 base, with 5 bases sitting between them. Germline V gives CDR1 GTSNPN, CDR2 SVGIG (reference sequence). CDR3 length: 11 amino acids. The CDR3 nucleotides are TGTGCCTGGCACAAGAACACTGAAGCTTTCTTT. Translating gives CAWHKNTEAFF.

The chain is built from TRBV18 and TRBJ2-7; 14 bases match TRBD2. The CDR3 consists of 15 residues. V shed 6 bases, J shed 7 bases, and the junction held 8 bases outside the gene matches. CDR1 is KGHSH, CDR2 LQKENI, per germline. The CDR3 DNA reads as TGTGCCAGCTCCCCCGGACTAGCGGGAGGAGATGAGCAGTACTTC. Its translation is CASSPGLAGGDEQYF.

This sequence joins TRBV18 and TRBJ2-7; D perhaps matches TRBD1 (7 bases). Germline-derived CDR1 and CDR2 are KGHSH and LQKENI. Trimming cost V 6 bases and J 3 bases, with 15 bases left between them. The length of the CDR3 is 14 residues. In DNA form, the CDR3 reads TGTGCCAGCTCGCGGGGACAGAACTTCTACGAGCAGTACTTC. Encoded protein: CASSRGQNFYEQYF.

The chain carries TRBV6-6 and TRBJ2-5; no reliable D call. The CDR3 sequence is 11 residues long. V lost 6 bases and J 3 bases, leaving 5 bases between the germline ends. CDR1 MNHNY and CDR2 SVGAGI come from the germline V gene (reference sequence). Here the CDR3 reads CASSLEETQYF. In DNA form, the CDR3 reads TGTGCCAGCAGCCTCGAAGAGACCCAGTACTTC.

A word on this clone: Other nucleotide sequences from this sample produce the same CDR3. This sequence joins TRBV6-1 and TRBJ2-7; 8 nucleotides align to TRBD2. V lost 2 bases to trimming and J lost 0 bases; unmatched junction nucleotides: 0. The CDR3 contains 14 residues. CDR1 MNHNS and CDR2 SASEGT come from the germline V gene. The CDR3 DNA follows: TGTGCCAGCAGTGAAACTAGCGGCTCCTACGAGCAGTACTTC. It is translated as CASSETSGSYEQYF.

This chain links TRBV5-8 with TRBJ2-7; D unclear. The length of the CDR3 is 13 residues. Germline V gene lookup returns CDR1 SGHTS and CDR2 YDEGEE. Trimming left V 4 bases short and J 7 bases short, with 15 bases between. The CDR3 protein is CASSPTGVREQYF. In DNA form, the CDR3 reads TGTGCCAGCAGCCCTACCGGAGTGAGGGAGCAGTACTTC.

The V gene is TRBV5-1, the J gene TRBJ2-7, with TRBD1 as a possible D gene (6 bases). The CDR3 consists of 13 residues. Trimming shortened V by 6 bases and J by 3 bases, and 13 bases separated the two germline ends. The germline CDR1 and CDR2 sequences are SGHRS and YFSETQ. The CDR3 is CASKLGTLYEQYF. As DNA, the CDR3 is TGCGCCAGCAAACTCGGGACACTCTACGAGCAGTACTTC.

Concerning this clone itself: Other DNA sequences in this specimen translate into the identical CDR3. V is TRBV19 and J is TRBJ2-3; D call uncertain. V lost 5 bases and J lost 5, with 5 bases in between. Germline lookup yields CDR1 LNHDA and CDR2 SQIVND (reference sequence). CDR3 length: 11 amino acids. The CDR3 DNA follows: TGTGCCAGTAGTCTGGGAGATACGCAGTATTTT. This sequence encodes CASSLGDTQYF. The entire variable domain, with the rest obtained from reference TRBV19 and TRBJ2-3, is as follows: DGGITQSPKYLFRKEGQNVTLSCEQNLNHDAMYWYRQDPGQGLRLIYYSQIVNDFQKGDIAEGYSVSREKKESFPLTVTSAQKNPTAFYLCASSLGDTQYFGPGTRLTVL.